Listed below are T cell receptor beta chains from one sample, sequenced in a study of blood T cell repertoires in COVID-19. Using immunoSEQ multiplex PCR, the repertoire was profiled, and TCRdb retains in-frame clones only, with some absent. In the table there are tens of thousands of clones, about 85% of which are singletons. Sequencing input: peripheral blood. These receptors came from a human donor in a cohort sampled during active COVID-19. Both conserved end residues are part of each CDR3. D genes are given only for firm matches. Size tells how often a clone was seen (once, few, many) or the class of an expanded clone, and some rows leave it out.

size: -
V: TRBV7-2
J: TRBJ2-7
length: 15
D: -
DNA: TGTGCCAGCAGCCAGGGCCCTGTCCTCTCCTACGAGCAGTACTTC
CDR3: CASSQGPVLSYEQYF

size: -
V: TRBV10-3
J: TRBJ2-6
length: 15
D: -
DNA: TGTGCCATCAGTGAGTCGCCAGGGTGGGCCAACGTCCTGACTTTC
CDR3: CAISESPGWANVLTF

size: few
V: TRBV18
J: TRBJ2-3
length: 15
D: TRBD1
DNA: TGTGCCAGCTCTCCCGGGACAGGGGCCGCAGATACGCAGTATTTT
CDR3: CASSPGTGAADTQYF

size: -
V: TRBV6-6
J: TRBJ1-3
length: 16
D: -
DNA: TGTGCCAGCAGCTCCCCCACAGGGTTTCGGGCCGGCACCATATATTTT
CDR3: CASSSPTGFRAGTIYF

size: -
V: TRBV23-1
J: TRBJ2-5
length: 14
D: TRBD2
DNA: TGCGCCAGCAATGGGGGGGACTACCAAGAGACCCAGTACTTC
CDR3: CASNGGDYQETQYF

size: -
V: TRBV15
J: TRBJ1-2
length: 15
D: -
DNA: TGTGCCACCAGCAGAGATCGCGGCAGATACTATGGCTACACCTTC
CDR3: CATSRDRGRYYGYTF

size: few
V: TRBV10-2
J: TRBJ1-1
length: 12
D: -
DNA: TGCGCCAGCAGTGACGGAGGCACTGAAGCTTTCTTT
CDR3: CASSDGGTEAFF

size: -
V: TRBV5-1
J: TRBJ2-1
length: 15
D: -
DNA: TGCGCCAGCAAAACTTTGCCGAGCTCCTACAATGAGCAGTTCTTC
CDR3: CASKTLPSSYNEQFF

size: -
V: TRBV18
J: TRBJ2-7
length: 15
D: TRBD1
DNA: TGTGCCAGCTCACCCGGGACAGGCAGGGTCTACGAGCAGTACTTC
CDR3: CASSPGTGRVYEQYF

size: -
V: TRBV10-3
J: TRBJ1-1
length: 15
D: TRBD1
DNA: TGTGCCATCAGTGGTACAGGGGGCGCCTCCACTGAAGCTTTCTTT
CDR3: CAISGTGGASTEAFF

size: -
V: TRBV10-3
J: TRBJ2-5
length: 14
D: -
DNA: TGTGCCATCAGTGAGTCGCAGGGACAAGAGACCCAGTACTTC
CDR3: CAISESQGQETQYF

size: -
V: TRBV19
J: TRBJ2-2
length: 16
D: TRBD1
DNA: TGTGCCAGTAGTACTCGGACAGGGCGGGCCACCGGGGAGCTGTTTTTT
CDR3: CASSTRTGRATGELFF

size: few
V: TRBV4-2
J: TRBJ2-3
length: 18
D: -
DNA: TGTGCCAGCAGCCAAGATCCACGGTGGGGGCGCTTCTTGGATACGCAGTATTTT
CDR3: CASSQDPRWGRFLDTQYF

size: -
V: TRBV18
J: TRBJ2-2
length: 15
D: -
DNA: TGTGCCAGCTCACCATCAGGGCCGAGCACCGGGGAGCTGTTTTTT
CDR3: CASSPSGPSTGELFF

size: once
V: TRBV5-4
J: TRBJ1-1
length: 14
D: -
DNA: TGTGCCAGCAGCTTGGGGGGCACGGACACTGAAGCTTTCTTT
CDR3: CASSLGGTDTEAFF

size: -
V: TRBV7-2
J: TRBJ2-5
length: 16
D: TRBD2
DNA: TGTGCCAGCAGCTTAGCTAGCGGGGGCCCCCTCCGGACCCAGTACTTC
CDR3: CASSLASGGPLRTQYF

size: -
V: TRBV9
J: TRBJ2-3
length: 15
D: TRBD2
DNA: TGTGCCAGCAGCGTAGACGGGACTAGGACAGATACGCAGTATTTT
CDR3: CASSVDGTRTDTQYF

size: -
V: TRBV11-1
J: TRBJ1-6
length: 16
D: -
DNA: TGTGCCAGCAGCCTCGCGCAGGGCTCCTATAATTCACCCCTCCACTTT
CDR3: CASSLAQGSYNSPLHF

size: -
V: TRBV5-8
J: TRBJ1-6
length: 13
D: -
DNA: TGTGCCAGCAGCTTGCCCCGGGATTCACCCCTCCACTTT
CDR3: CASSLPRDSPLHF

size: -
V: TRBV5-1
J: TRBJ1-2
length: 15
D: -
DNA: TGCGCCAGCAGCTTGGGTTCGATAGCTAACTATGGCTACACCTTC
CDR3: CASSLGSIANYGYTF

size: once
V: TRBV2
J: TRBJ1-2
length: 11
D: TRBD1
DNA: TGTGCCAGCAGTGGGGACAGTTCCTACACCTTC
CDR3: CASSGDSSYTF

size: once
V: TRBV3-1/TRBV3-2
J: TRBJ2-7
length: 11
D: -
DNA: TGTGCCAGCAGCTTGGCAGACGAGCAGTACTTC
CDR3: CASSLADEQYF

size: -
V: TRBV6-5
J: TRBJ1-2
length: 13
D: -
DNA: TGTGCCACCCAGAGGGCCCCTAACTATGGCTACACCTTC
CDR3: CATQRAPNYGYTF

size: once
V: TRBV18
J: TRBJ2-2
length: 13
D: TRBD1
DNA: TGTGCCAGCTCGATGGGACAGTCTGGTGAGCTGTTTTTT
CDR3: CASSMGQSGELFF

size: -
V: TRBV20-1
J: TRBJ1-2
length: 11
D: TRBD1
DNA: TGCAGTGCGTGGGACAGGGATGGCTACACCTTC
CDR3: CSAWDRDGYTF

size: -
V: TRBV5-1
J: TRBJ2-1
length: 19
D: TRBD2
DNA: TGCGCCAGCAGCTTGGTCCCTAGCGGGGGGGCGAATCGTAACAATGAGCAGTTCTTC
CDR3: CASSLVPSGGANRNNEQFF

size: -
V: TRBV29-1
J: TRBJ1-4
length: 13
D: -
DNA: TGCAGCGCCCTCCGGGGGGAGGATGAAAAACTGTTTTTT
CDR3: CSALRGEDEKLFF

size: -
V: TRBV12-5
J: TRBJ2-5
length: 17
D: -
DNA: TGTGCTAGTAGGGGTTGGATTGGGCAGTACAACCAAGAGACCCAGTACTTC
CDR3: CASRGWIGQYNQETQYF

size: -
V: TRBV18
J: TRBJ2-3
length: 13
D: -
DNA: TGTGCCAGCTCACAACGGAGCACAGATACGCAGTATTTT
CDR3: CASSQRSTDTQYF

size: -
V: TRBV18
J: TRBJ2-7
length: 13
D: TRBD1
DNA: TGTGCCAGCTCACCAGGGACAGCGAGGGAGCAGTACTTC
CDR3: CASSPGTAREQYF

size: once
V: TRBV2
J: TRBJ2-1
length: 15
D: -
DNA: TGTGCCAGCAGTGAAGTGTCGGGACATAGGACTGAGCAGTTCTTC
CDR3: CASSEVSGHRTEQFF

size: -
V: TRBV19
J: TRBJ1-1
length: 13
D: TRBD1
DNA: TGTGCCAGTAGGGACAGGGATCGCACTGAAGCTTTCTTT
CDR3: CASRDRDRTEAFF

size: once
V: TRBV18
J: TRBJ1-5
length: 13
D: -
DNA: TGTGCCAGCTCGGTGGACAGCCATCAGCCCCAGCATTTT
CDR3: CASSVDSHQPQHF

size: few
V: TRBV2
J: TRBJ1-5
length: 15
D: -
DNA: TGTGCCAGCACGGACGGACTATATAGCAATCAGCCCCAGCATTTT
CDR3: CASTDGLYSNQPQHF

size: -
V: TRBV16
J: TRBJ1-2
length: 13
D: -
DNA: TGTGCCAGCAGCCAAAGGGGCCTCGATGGCTACACCTTC
CDR3: CASSQRGLDGYTF

size: -
V: TRBV5-1
J: TRBJ2-3
length: 14
D: -
DNA: TGCGCCAGCAGCTTGGATACTAGCACAGATACGCAGTATTTT
CDR3: CASSLDTSTDTQYF

size: -
V: TRBV9
J: TRBJ1-2
length: 13
D: -
DNA: TGTGCCAGCAGCGTAGCGACAGGCGCGGGCTACACCTTC
CDR3: CASSVATGAGYTF

size: -
V: TRBV5-4
J: TRBJ2-2
length: 15
D: -
DNA: TGTGCCAGCAGCTTTAGCCTAGCGATCACCGGGGAGCTGTTTTTT
CDR3: CASSFSLAITGELFF

size: -
V: TRBV6-4
J: TRBJ2-3
length: 13
D: -
DNA: TGTGCCAGCAGATCCAGGGGCGCGGATACGCAGTATTTT
CDR3: CASRSRGADTQYF

size: -
V: TRBV6-2/TRBV6-3
J: TRBJ2-3
length: 12
D: -
DNA: TGTGCCAGCAGTGGGCTCGGAGATACGCAGTATTTT
CDR3: CASSGLGDTQYF

size: -
V: TRBV19
J: TRBJ1-5
length: 12
D: -
DNA: TGTGCCAGTAGTATGGAGAAGCAGCCCCAGCATTTT
CDR3: CASSMEKQPQHF

size: -
V: TRBV19
J: TRBJ1-1
length: 15
D: TRBD1
DNA: TGTGCCAGTAGTTTGAGTCAGACAGGGGGCACTGAAGCTTTCTTT
CDR3: CASSLSQTGGTEAFF

size: few
V: TRBV4-1
J: TRBJ1-3
length: 14
D: -
DNA: TGCGCCAGCAGCCTGAGACACTCTGGAAACACCATATATTTT
CDR3: CASSLRHSGNTIYF

size: -
V: TRBV12-5
J: TRBJ1-1
length: 14
D: TRBD1
DNA: TGTGCTAGTGGTTTGGCAGGGGGGACAGGTGAAGCTTTCTTT
CDR3: CASGLAGGTGEAFF

size: -
V: TRBV5-1
J: TRBJ2-5
length: 14
D: TRBD2
DNA: TGCGCCAGCAGCCTCTCCGGGGGGGAAGAGACCCAGTACTTC
CDR3: CASSLSGGEETQYF

size: once
V: TRBV9
J: TRBJ2-7
length: 13
D: -
DNA: TGTGCCAGCAGCCCGCGCTCATCCTACGAGCAGTACTTC
CDR3: CASSPRSSYEQYF

size: -
V: TRBV3-1/TRBV3-2
J: TRBJ2-7
length: 14
D: TRBD2
DNA: TGTGCCAGCAGCCTCAGTAGCGGGGGCGGCGAGCAGTACTTC
CDR3: CASSLSSGGGEQYF

size: -
V: TRBV10-3
J: TRBJ1-1
length: 12
D: -
DNA: TGTGCCATCAGTGAGTCAAGGGGAGAAGCTTTCTTT
CDR3: CAISESRGEAFF